The next 23 T cell receptor beta chains were all read from a single sample in a study of blood T cell repertoires in COVID-19. The assay was immunoSEQ multiplex PCR, and TCRdb's table has in-frame clones only and misses some. This table has approximately 71,000 clones, about three quarters appearing once. Sequencing input: peripheral blood. The receptor source for this set is a human donor in a cohort sampled during active COVID-19.

The J gene is TRBJ1-5, the V gene TRBV20-1; 7 nucleotides agree with TRBD1. CDR3 size: 15 residues. V was clipped by 3 bases and J by 1 base; unmatched bases: 6. CDR1 DFQATT and CDR2 SNEGSKA come from the germline V gene (reference sequence). The CDR3 DNA follows: TGCAGTGCTAGTAGGCTGACAGGGAGCAATCAGCCCCAGCATTTT. This encodes CSASRLTGSNQPQHF.

V gene TRBV5-1 combines with J gene TRBJ2-5; the D is unclear. Germline lookup yields CDR1 SGHRS and CDR2 YFSETQ. V was trimmed by 4 bases and J by 5 bases, leaving 15 bases between them. This CDR3 is 14 amino acids long. The CDR3 here is CASSRVEVGETQYF. CDR3 nucleotide sequence: TGCGCCAGCAGCCGAGTAGAGGTCGGTGAGACCCAGTACTTC.

The rearrangement links TRBV4-1 to TRBJ2-3, with unresolved D. With 2 bases removed from V and 0 bases from J, the gap between germline ends came to 9 bases. CDR1 and CDR2 (germline): MGHRA, YSYEKL. The CDR3 runs 15 residues. Here the CDR3 reads CASSQFSTSTDTQYF. DNA for the CDR3: TGCGCCAGCAGCCAATTCTCGACTAGCACAGATACGCAGTATTTT.

V gene TRBV7-6 combines with J gene TRBJ1-6; D gene uncertain. Germline values: CDR1 SGHVS, CDR2 FNYEAQ. Trimming took off 6 bases at V and 7 bases at J, with 19 bases between the two ends. This CDR3 is 16 amino acids long. CDR3 protein: CASSQTRGDRNSPLHF. DNA for the CDR3: TGTGCCAGCAGTCAAACCCGGGGTGATAGAAATTCACCCCTCCACTTT.

This CDR3 reads CASSTTPGTGAFSGANVLTF. The CDR3 DNA follows: TGTGCCAGTAGTACCACTCCCGGGACAGGGGCTTTCTCTGGGGCCAACGTCCTGACTTTC. This sequence joins TRBV19 and TRBJ2-6; 10 positions match TRBD1. The J segment lost 0 bases and the V segment lost 4 bases, leaving 12 bases of the junction unmatched. The CDR3 covers 20 residues. From germline, CDR1 is LNHDA and CDR2 SQIVND (reference sequence).

The chain has TRBV2 and TRBJ1-5; D gene unclear. Trimming pared 9 bases from V and 0 bases from J, leaving 15 bases between. In germline, CDR1 is SNHLY, CDR2 FYNNEI. The CDR3 runs 15 residues. The CDR3 DNA reads TGTGCCAGTGCGCGGGTCCAGATTAGCAATCAGCCCCAGCATTTT. The encoded protein is CASARVQISNQPQHF.

The J gene is TRBJ2-7, the V gene TRBV4-3; 16 bases are shared with TRBD2. The germline gives CDR1 LGHNA, CDR2 YSLEER. The CDR3 sequence is 18 residues long. J lost 4 bases, V lost 4 bases, and 10 bases had no gene match. The CDR3 DNA reads TGCGCCAGCAGCCGGGGACTAGCGGGAGGGCCTGGTCAGTACGAGCAGTACTTC. It codes for CASSRGLAGGPGQYEQYF.

This rearrangement joins TRBV2 to TRBJ1-2; maybe TRBD1 (6 bases). V was cut by 6 bases and J by 1 base, with 12 bases left in between. CDR3 length: 14 amino acids. Germline-derived CDR1 and CDR2 are SNHLY and FYNNEI. CDR3 loop: CASSLGQLNYGYTF. In nucleotides, the CDR3 is TGTGCCAGCAGCCTAGGACAGCTTAACTATGGCTACACCTTC.

The rearrangement joins TRBV6-2 or TRBV6-3 to TRBJ1-1; possibly TRBD1 for D (6 bases). Germline V lookup: CDR1 MNHEY, CDR2 SVGEGT. Trimming removed 4 bases from V and 5 bases from J, with 11 bases in between. This CDR3 has 13 amino acids. CDR3 in DNA: TGTGCCAGCAGTTTTCCGCAGGGGACTGAAGCTTTCTTT. Translated: CASSFPQGTEAFF.

This chain connects TRBV2 to TRBJ2-1, with 7 bases aligning to TRBD1. Trimming took 2 bases from V and 0 from J; bases not matched to a gene: 7. The CDR3 loop spans 17 amino acids. The germline V gene encodes CDR1 SNHLY and CDR2 FYNNEI. The CDR3 DNA sequence: TGTGCCAGCAGTGAACTGGACAGGTTGGGCTCCTACAATGAGCAGTTCTTC. It codes for CASSELDRLGSYNEQFF.

The chain recombines TRBV6-1 with TRBJ2-7, with TRBD2 matching 11 bases. Germline-derived CDR1 and CDR2 are MNHNS and SASEGT. This CDR3 is 18 amino acids long. The J segment lost 1 base and the V segment lost 4 bases, leaving 12 bases of the junction unmatched. The chain's CDR3 is CASSGRGTSGKGSYEQYF. The CDR3 nucleotides are TGTGCCAGCAGTGGCCGAGGGACTAGCGGAAAGGGATCCTACGAGCAGTACTTC.

The chain couples TRBV20-1 to TRBJ2-3, with 8 bases matching TRBD2. With 3 bases clipped from V and 5 bases from J, the junction kept 7 bases outside the gene matches. In germline, CDR1 is DFQATT, CDR2 SNEGSKA (reference sequence). This CDR3 is 14 amino acids long. The CDR3 region is CSASPGLAVDTQYF. The CDR3 DNA reads as TGCAGTGCTAGTCCCGGACTAGCCGTAGATACGCAGTATTTT.

V usage is TRBV4-2 and J usage is TRBJ1-1; maybe TRBD1 (5 bases). Germline CDR1 is LGHNA and CDR2 is YNFKEQ. With 2 bases removed from V and 2 bases from J, the gap between germline ends came to 9 bases. The CDR3 runs 14 residues. The CDR3 coding sequence is TGTGCCAGCAGCCAACTGGACAAAAACACTGAAGCTTTCTTT. Residues: CASSQLDKNTEAFF.

This clone was seen just once. CDR3 sequence (DNA): TGTGCCAGCAGTTTGAAGGGGACAGGGTTTAATGAGCAGTTCTTC. It specifies CASSLKGTGFNEQFF. The V call is TRBV27, the J call TRBJ2-1; 9 nucleotides agree with TRBD1. The junction had 7 bases not matched to a gene; V was cut back by 3 bases and J by 7 bases. Germline V gene data show CDR1 as MNHEY and CDR2 as SMNVEV (reference sequence). CDR3 length: 15 residues.

CDR3 nucleotide sequence: TGTGCCAGCAGCTTGGCCGGACGATCCCCGGGACAGGGAACCCCCGGGGAGCTGTTTTTT. It is translated as CASSLAGRSPGQGTPGELFF. The chain has TRBV5-4 and TRBJ2-2; 9 positions match TRBD1. CDR1 and CDR2 (germline): SGHNT, YYREEE (reference sequence). Unmatched junction bases numbered 18, after V lost 0 bases and J lost 6 bases. The CDR3 length is 20 residues.

This chain joins TRBV10-3 and TRBJ1-6; 9 bases fit TRBD1. Trimming removed 8 bases from V and 7 bases from J; junction bases left unmatched: 3. The V gene's germline CDR1 is ENHRY and CDR2 SYGVKD. The CDR3 covers 13 residues. CDR3 DNA: TGTGCCATCCTCGGGACAGGGAATTCACCCCTCCACTTT. The encoded protein is CAILGTGNSPLHF.

The chain links TRBV28 to TRBJ1-2; D possibly corresponds to TRBD1 (5 bases). The germline V gene has CDR1 MDHEN and CDR2 SYDVKM. Trimming left V 10 bases short and J 7 bases short, with 16 bases between. This CDR3 region has 12 residues. This CDR3 is CATLTEEGGYTF. The CDR3 DNA sequence: TGTGCCACCTTGACAGAGGAGGGTGGCTACACCTTC.

This clone has a count of ten or more. The V call is TRBV28, the J call TRBJ2-7; TRBD2 aligns across 7 bases. The CDR3 contains 15 residues. The junction had 8 bases not matched to a gene; V was cut back by 6 bases and J by 0 bases. The germline CDR1 and CDR2 sequences are MDHEN and SYDVKM. CDR3 sequence (DNA): TGTGCCAGCAGCCAACTCAGCGGGGTCTCCTACGAGCAGTACTTC. It codes for CASSQLSGVSYEQYF.

V gene TRBV11-2 combines with J gene TRBJ2-2; D possibly corresponds to TRBD2 (5 bases). Germline assignment: CDR1 SGHAT and CDR2 FQNNGV. The V end lost 5 bases, the J end lost 2 bases, and 9 bases lay between the germline ends. CDR3 length equals 14 residues. This chain's CDR3 is CASSLGINTGELFF. In DNA, the CDR3 is TGTGCCAGCAGCCTCGGGATCAACACCGGGGAGCTGTTTTTT.

The chain carries TRBV3-1 (or the pseudogene TRBV3-2) and TRBJ2-1; 8 bases match TRBD2. Germline loops: CDR1 LGHDT, CDR2 YNNKEL (reference sequence). V was clipped by 3 bases and J by 2 bases; unmatched bases: 3. The CDR3 covers 15 residues. The CDR3 region is CASSQYSGAYNEQFF. The CDR3 DNA is TGTGCCAGCAGCCAGTATAGCGGGGCCTACAATGAGCAGTTCTTC.

CDR3 sequence (DNA): TGTGCCCCTACAGTCTCGAGGGCACGGGGAGACTCCTACAATGAGCAGTTCTTC. Translated: CAPTVSRARGDSYNEQFF. This chain links TRBV24-1 with TRBJ2-1, with D possibly being TRBD2 (5 bases). V lost 12 bases and J lost 0, with 26 bases in between. The CDR3 spans 18 residues. Germline lookup yields CDR1 KGHDR and CDR2 SFDVKD.

The chain joins TRBV28 to TRBJ2-7; no reliable D call. This CDR3 contains 12 residues. Germline V gene sequence: CDR1 MDHEN, CDR2 SYDVKM. V was trimmed by 6 bases and J by 3 bases, leaving 9 bases between them. Written as DNA, the CDR3 is TGTGCCAGCAGAAACACCCGCTACGAGCAGTACTTC. This encodes CASRNTRYEQYF.

The chain recombines TRBV7-9 with TRBJ2-5; a weak D match, TRBD2 (5 bases). Trimming removed 3 bases at V and 5 bases at J, with 19 bases between. This CDR3 comprises 16 residues. Germline V gene lookup returns CDR1 SEHNR and CDR2 FQNEAQ (reference sequence). The DNA of the CDR3 is TGTGCCAGCAGCTTGGCAGTGGACTCACCTTGGGAGACCCAGTACTTC. Translation gives CASSLAVDSPWETQYF.